The 9 T cell receptor beta chains given below trace back to one sample, sequenced in a study of blood T cell repertoires in COVID-19. TCRdb's table, derived via immunoSEQ multiplex PCR, lists solely in-frame clones and lacks some. This sample yields about 140,000 clones, of which approximately 80% are seen a single time; roughly 5% belongs to the top ten. The sequenced material came from PBMCs or T cells enriched from blood (not recorded which). The receptors were gathered from a man between 65 and 80 years old who had been exposed to COVID-19.

CDR3 DNA sequence: TGTGCCAGTACCCCGGGAGGGACTTCGGGCTACACCTTC. It codes for CASTPGGTSGYTF. The chain carries TRBV19 and TRBJ1-2; a possible D gene is TRBD1 (5 bases). From germline, CDR1 is LNHDA and CDR2 SQIVND (reference sequence). Trimming cost V 7 bases and J 8 bases, with 17 bases left between them. This CDR3 has 13 residues.

The rearrangement joins TRBV30 to TRBJ1-1; the D gene is possibly TRBD1 (5 bases). Germline V CDR1 and CDR2: GTSNPN, SVGIG (reference sequence). V was clipped by 4 bases and J by 5 bases, with 14 bases between them. The CDR3 loop spans 13 amino acids. Here the CDR3 reads CAWTVAGWTEAFF. CDR3 DNA sequence: TGTGCCTGGACCGTGGCAGGGTGGACTGAAGCTTTCTTT.

The chain recombines TRBV5-1 with TRBJ1-6; 9 bases agree with TRBD1. V trimming: 4 bases; J trimming: 7 bases; junction bases outside the gene matches: 12. This CDR3 region has 17 residues. Looked up from germline, CDR1 is SGHRS and CDR2 is YFSETQ. CDR3 sequence: CASSPGSGTGPNSPLHF. DNA for the CDR3: TGCGCCAGCAGCCCGGGATCCGGGACAGGGCCCAATTCACCCCTCCACTTT. Based on the CDR3 plus reference TRBV5-1 and TRBJ1-6, the full variable domain is KAGVTQTPRYLIKTRGQQVTLSCSPISGHRSVSWYQQTPGQGLQFLFEYFSETQRNKGNFPGRFSGRQFSNSRSEMNVSTLELGDSALYLCASSPGSGTGPNSPLHFGNGTRLTVT.

The V call is TRBV18, the J call TRBJ1-1; 7 bases line up with TRBD1. Germline lookup yields CDR1 KGHSH and CDR2 LQKENI. J lost 2 bases, V lost 3 bases, and 3 bases had no gene match. This CDR3 has 14 amino acids. For the CDR3, the DNA is TGTGCCAGCTCACCCAGGGGGTCTAACACTGAAGCTTTCTTT. It encodes CASSPRGSNTEAFF.

The V gene is TRBV7-9, the J gene TRBJ2-3, with a tentative D call TRBD1 (5 bases). V gave up 0 bases and J gave up 2 bases, with 9 bases separating them. The CDR3 sequence is 15 residues long. Per the germline V gene, CDR1 is SEHNR and CDR2 is FQNEAQ (reference sequence). CDR3 in amino acids: CASSLAAGYTDTQYF. CDR3 nucleotides: TGTGCCAGCAGCTTAGCAGCAGGGTACACAGATACGCAGTATTTT.

The chain employs TRBV24-1 and TRBJ1-3; D is uncertain. The length of the CDR3 is 13 residues. Germline-derived CDR1 and CDR2 are KGHDR and SFDVKD. Trimming shortened V by 10 bases and J by 3 bases, and 12 bases separated the two germline ends. The CDR3 loop is CATQEADGNTIYF. The CDR3 coding sequence is TGTGCCACGCAAGAGGCAGATGGAAACACCATATATTTT.

V gene TRBV28 combines with J gene TRBJ2-3; D is possibly TRBD1 or TRBD2 (9 bases each). Trimming took off 8 bases at V and 6 bases at J, with 24 bases between the two ends. Germline V gene sequence: CDR1 MDHEN, CDR2 SYDVKM. The CDR3 contains 16 residues. As DNA, the CDR3 is TGTGCCAGCGGGACAGGGAGGAGCGGGAGGCACGATACGCAGTATTTT. Translation: CASGTGRSGRHDTQYF.

This chain uses TRBV2 with TRBJ2-5; 11 nucleotides line up with TRBD2. Looked up from germline, CDR1 is SNHLY and CDR2 is FYNNEI. V trimming: 5 bases; J trimming: 3 bases; junction bases outside the gene matches: 5. This CDR3 comprises 15 residues. CDR3 coding DNA: TGTGCCAGCAGTAGGCCTAGCGGGGGGAAAGAGACCCAGTACTTC. It translates to CASSRPSGGKETQYF. Filled out from reference TRBV2 and TRBJ2-5, the complete variable domain reads EPEVTQTPSHQVTQMGQEVILRCVPISNHLYFYWYRQILGQKVEFLVSFYNNEISEKSEIFDDQFSVERPDGSNFTLKIRSTKLEDSAMYFCASSRPSGGKETQYFGPGTRLLVL.

The chain combines TRBV4-1 with TRBJ2-3, with D possibly being TRBD1 (5 bases). The V end lost 4 bases, the J end lost 2 bases, and 22 bases lay between the germline ends. This CDR3 has 18 residues. The germline CDR1 and CDR2 sequences are MGHRA and YSYEKL. CDR3 sequence reads: CASSRQRGPASITDTQYF. The CDR3 nucleotides read TGCGCCAGCAGCCGTCAAAGGGGCCCTGCCTCCATCACAGATACGCAGTATTTT.